The 17 T cell receptor beta chains in this list originate from one sample, sequenced in a study of cytomegalovirus exposure and HLA in healthy donors. Use of 60 Vbeta and 13 Jbeta primers characterized the PCR. Method: immunoSEQ multiplex PCR; TCRdb's copy keeps in-frame clones and lacks some. This sample has a few hundred thousand clones, with about 79% found just once. The sample was PBMCs. These receptors originate from a man aged 18 to 30 in good health and CMV-seronegative.

At least ten counts were recorded for this clone. The chain has TRBV6-5 and TRBJ2-1; 10 nucleotides line up with TRBD1. Germline-derived CDR1 and CDR2 are MNHEY and SVGAGI. The CDR3 has 14 amino acids. Germline trimming cut 6 bases from V and 9 bases from J; bases unmatched to any gene: 8. The CDR3 here is CASRPNGQGGEQFF. In DNA form, the CDR3 reads TGTGCCAGCAGACCCAACGGACAGGGGGGTGAGCAGTTCTTC.

The chain uses TRBV7-3 and TRBJ2-1; D is perhaps TRBD1 (6 bases). Germline V gives CDR1 SGHTA, CDR2 FQGTGA. Trimming shortened V by 1 base and J by 15 bases, and 16 bases separated the two germline ends. This CDR3 is built from 13 residues. The CDR3 coding sequence is TGTGCCAGCAGCTTAAATGAGGGGGAAAGATTGTTCTTC. Amino acid sequence: CASSLNEGERLFF.

The chain is built from TRBV30 and TRBJ1-2, with 11 nucleotides matching TRBD1. The J segment lost 8 bases and the V segment lost 3 bases, leaving 8 bases of the junction unmatched. CDR3 length equals 14 residues. Germline loops: CDR1 GTSNPN, CDR2 SVGIG (reference sequence). In DNA, the CDR3 is TGTGCCTGGAGCCCTCCCGGGACAGGGGGAGGCTACACCTTC. Amino acid sequence: CAWSPPGTGGGYTF. The complete variable domain, with remaining parts taken from reference TRBV30 and TRBJ1-2, reads SQTIHQWPATLVQPVGSPLSLECTVEGTSNPNLYWYRQAAGRGLQLLFYSVGIGQISSEVPQNLSASRPQDRQFILSSKKLLLSDSGFYLCAWSPPGTGGGYTFGSGTRLTVV.

The V call is TRBV5-1, the J call TRBJ2-2, with 10 bases that match TRBD1. This CDR3 has 19 residues. Germline CDR1 SGHRS, CDR2 YFSETQ. Losses at the gene ends were 1 base for V and 3 bases for J; bases not matched to a gene: 12. The CDR3 DNA reads TGCGCCAGCAGCTTGTGGCGTTGGGGGACAGGGGAGGACACCGGGGAGCTGTTTTTT. It translates to CASSLWRWGTGEDTGELFF.

The J gene is TRBJ2-3, the V gene TRBV7-3; TRBD2 might be the D (6 bases). Between the trimmed V and J ends, which lost 6 bases and 3 bases, there was a span of 13 bases. Germline values: CDR1 SGHTA, CDR2 FQGTGA. This CDR3 has 14 amino acids. The CDR3 DNA sequence: TGTGCCAGCAGGCGGGGTGGGGAAACAGATACGCAGTATTTT. As protein: CASRRGGETDTQYF.

As regards this clone: This sample also contains other DNA sequences that code for the same CDR3. V and J are TRBV7-9 and TRBJ1-1, with D tentatively TRBD1 (5 bases). V dropped 5 bases and J dropped 1 base, with 17 bases sitting between them. The CDR3 covers 16 residues. Germline V gene sequence: CDR1 SEHNR, CDR2 FQNEAQ (reference sequence). CDR3 sequence: CASSPGTALGNTEAFF. Here the CDR3 DNA reads TGTGCCAGCAGCCCCGGGACTGCTTTGGGGAACACTGAAGCTTTCTTT.

This chain uses TRBV9 with TRBJ2-1; D may be TRBD1 (5 bases). The CDR3 has 13 amino acids. The germline CDR1 and CDR2 sequences are SGDLS and YYNGEE. V dropped 3 bases and J dropped 4 bases, with 8 bases sitting between them. The CDR3 DNA reads TGTGCCAGCAGCGCGACAGTTTACAATGAGCAGTTCTTC. As protein: CASSATVYNEQFF.

This clone was counted only a few times. The gene calls are TRBV6-1 and TRBJ2-5; tentatively, D is TRBD1 (6 bases). This CDR3 spans 14 amino acids. The V end lost 5 bases, the J end lost 2 bases, and 12 bases lay between the germline ends. In germline, CDR1 is MNHNS, CDR2 SASEGT. CDR3 residues: CASSSGTQQETQYF. The CDR3 nucleotides are TGTGCCAGCAGTTCCGGGACACAACAAGAGACCCAGTACTTC.

The rearrangement uses TRBV19 and TRBJ2-5; D perhaps matches TRBD1 (6 bases). The CDR3 covers 14 residues. The V gene's germline CDR1 is LNHDA and CDR2 SQIVND (reference sequence). Trimming shortened V by 3 bases and J by 5 bases, and 13 bases separated the two germline ends. In nucleotides, the CDR3 is TGTGCCAGTAGTATCCGGGACACCCAGGAGACCCAGTACTTC. Residues: CASSIRDTQETQYF.

This chain uses TRBV5-4 with TRBJ1-1; 10 nucleotides match TRBD1. The germline gives CDR1 SGHNT, CDR2 YYREEE (reference sequence). The CDR3 loop spans 14 amino acids. Trimming at V came to 2 bases and at J to 11 bases, leaving 9 bases not matched to a gene. The CDR3 region has the DNA TGTGCCAGCAGCTTCGACAGGGGGCCTGTTGCGGCTTTCTTT. This sequence encodes CASSFDRGPVAAFF.

CDR3: CASSPPGSGKETQYF. The CDR3 DNA reads as TGTGCCAGCAGCCCCCCGGGAAGCGGTAAAGAGACCCAGTACTTC. The genes are TRBV7-2 and TRBJ2-5, with a weak D call TRBD2 (5 bases). Germline values: CDR1 SGHTA, CDR2 FQGNSA. The CDR3 consists of 15 residues. With 5 bases removed from V and 3 bases from J, the gap between germline ends came to 16 bases.

This chain connects TRBV9 to TRBJ2-2, with TRBD2 identical over 11 bases. The J segment lost 2 bases and the V segment lost 3 bases, leaving 6 bases of the junction unmatched. The CDR3 sequence is 17 residues long. Per the germline V gene, CDR1 is SGDLS and CDR2 is YYNGEE. The CDR3 nucleotides are TGTGCCAGCAGCGCCAATAGCGGGGGGGCCAACACCGGGGAGCTGTTTTTT. Protein sequence: CASSANSGGANTGELFF.

In this sample, this clone turned up a few times. This rearrangement joins TRBV5-4 to TRBJ2-3; 11 bases map to TRBD2. From germline, CDR1 is SGHNT and CDR2 YYREEE (reference sequence). The CDR3 length is 16 residues. The V segment lost 4 bases and the J segment 2 bases; nucleotides outside the gene matches: 6. The CDR3, as DNA: TGTGCCAGCAGCACGGGGACTAGCGGTAACACAGATACGCAGTATTTT. Its protein is CASSTGTSGNTDTQYF.

V and J are TRBV7-8 and TRBJ2-4; 8 nucleotides align to TRBD2. The germline gives CDR1 SGHVS, CDR2 FQNEAQ. The junction had 10 bases not matched to a gene; V was cut back by 3 bases and J by 3 bases. The CDR3 loop spans 17 amino acids. The CDR3 is CASSLEAGRAGKNIQYF. Written as DNA, the CDR3 is TGTGCCAGCAGCTTGGAGGCCGGGAGGGCGGGCAAAAACATTCAGTACTTC. Using reference TRBV7-8 and TRBJ2-4 for the parts outside the CDR3, the full variable domain is GAGVSQSPRYKVAKRGQDVALRCDPISGHVSLFWYQQALGQGPEFLTYFQNEAQLDKSGLPSDRFFAERPEGSVSTLKIQRTQQEDSAVYLCASSLEAGRAGKNIQYFGAGTRLSVL.

This chain links TRBV2 with TRBJ2-5; tentatively, D is TRBD1 (6 bases). V lost 2 bases, J lost 3 bases, and 10 bases lay in between. Germline values: CDR1 SNHLY, CDR2 FYNNEI. CDR3 length: 14 residues. CDR3 sequence reads: CASSENRVEETQYF. CDR3 nucleotide sequence: TGTGCCAGCAGTGAAAACAGGGTAGAAGAGACCCAGTACTTC.

The chain employs TRBV7-2 and TRBJ1-1; 7 nucleotides line up with TRBD1. V dropped 3 bases and J dropped 8; count of bases not matched to a gene: 12. CDR1 and CDR2 (germline): SGHTA, FQGNSA. The CDR3 consists of 15 residues. The CDR3 nucleotides are TGTGCCAGCAGCTTGGCGACCGGGACAGCTACGGAAGCTTTCTTT. This codes for CASSLATGTATEAFF.

This chain joins TRBV30 and TRBJ1-1; D is uncertain. Germline CDR1 and CDR2: GTSNPN and SVGIG (reference sequence). The CDR3 loop spans 13 amino acids. Trimming pared 3 bases from V and 1 base from J, leaving 9 bases between. The CDR3 DNA follows: TGTGCCTGGAGGCATAGCGAGAACACTGAAGCTTTCTTT. Its translation is CAWRHSENTEAFF.